This T cell receptor beta chain was found in a study of blood T cell repertoires in COVID-19. Across the study: Acute and convalescent COVID-19 samples came from the United States, Italy and Spain. Sources were T cells, B-cell-depleted T cells, or PBMCs; the material itself was cDNA or gDNA.

Germline-derived CDR1 and CDR2 are LGHNA and YNFKEQ. This CDR3 region has 17 residues. V was shortened by 2 bases and J by 7 bases, with 20 bases between the two germline ends. How the authors handled the data: Scientists estimated how many nucleated cells there were by amplifying reference gene primers. Using immunoSEQ multiplex PCR, the repertoire was profiled, and TCRdb retains in-frame clones only, with some absent. D and trimming were read from the DNA, whereas the V and J calls and clone size are those reported in that table. The table records roughly 33,000 clones, over 90% of them present only once.

The chain carries TRBV4-2 and TRBJ2-2; TRBD2 might be the D (6 bases). Sequencing was carried out using peripheral blood. The sequence came from a human donor in a cohort sampled during active COVID-19. CDR3 loop: CASSQLMGGASSGELFF. The CDR3 nucleotides read TGTGCCAGCAGCCAACTAATGGGGGGAGCCTCTAGCGGGGAGCTGTTTTTT.